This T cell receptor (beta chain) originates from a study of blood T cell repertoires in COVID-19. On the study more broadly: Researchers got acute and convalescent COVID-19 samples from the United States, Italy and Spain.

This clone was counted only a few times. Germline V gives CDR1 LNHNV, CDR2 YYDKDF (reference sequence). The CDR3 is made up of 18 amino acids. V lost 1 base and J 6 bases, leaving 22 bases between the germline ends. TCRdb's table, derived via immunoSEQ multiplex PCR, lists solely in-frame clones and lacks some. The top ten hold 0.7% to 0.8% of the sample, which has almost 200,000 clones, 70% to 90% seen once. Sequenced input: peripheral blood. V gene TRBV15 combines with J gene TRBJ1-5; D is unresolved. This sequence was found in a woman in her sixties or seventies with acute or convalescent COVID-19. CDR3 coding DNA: TGTGCCACCAGCAGAGTCAGCGTGCAGATTACTAAGCTTCAGCCCCAGCATTTT. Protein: CATSRVSVQITKLQPQHF.